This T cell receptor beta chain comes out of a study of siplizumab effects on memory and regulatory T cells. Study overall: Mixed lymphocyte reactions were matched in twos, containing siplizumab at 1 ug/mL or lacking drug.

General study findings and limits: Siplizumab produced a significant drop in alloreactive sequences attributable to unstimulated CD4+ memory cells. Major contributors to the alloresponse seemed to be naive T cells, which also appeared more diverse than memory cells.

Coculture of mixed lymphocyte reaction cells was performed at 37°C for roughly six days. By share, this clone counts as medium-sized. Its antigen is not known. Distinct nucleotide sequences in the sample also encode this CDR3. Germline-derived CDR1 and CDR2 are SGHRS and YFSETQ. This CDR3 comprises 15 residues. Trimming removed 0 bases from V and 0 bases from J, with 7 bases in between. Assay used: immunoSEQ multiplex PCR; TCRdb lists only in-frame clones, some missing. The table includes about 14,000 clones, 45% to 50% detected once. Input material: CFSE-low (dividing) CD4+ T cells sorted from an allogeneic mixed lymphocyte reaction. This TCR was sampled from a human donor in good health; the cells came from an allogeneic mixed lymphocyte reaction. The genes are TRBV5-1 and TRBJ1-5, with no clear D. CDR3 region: CASSLDGDSNQPQHF. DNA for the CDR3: TGCGCCAGCAGCTTGGATGGGGATAGCAATCAGCCCCAGCATTTT.